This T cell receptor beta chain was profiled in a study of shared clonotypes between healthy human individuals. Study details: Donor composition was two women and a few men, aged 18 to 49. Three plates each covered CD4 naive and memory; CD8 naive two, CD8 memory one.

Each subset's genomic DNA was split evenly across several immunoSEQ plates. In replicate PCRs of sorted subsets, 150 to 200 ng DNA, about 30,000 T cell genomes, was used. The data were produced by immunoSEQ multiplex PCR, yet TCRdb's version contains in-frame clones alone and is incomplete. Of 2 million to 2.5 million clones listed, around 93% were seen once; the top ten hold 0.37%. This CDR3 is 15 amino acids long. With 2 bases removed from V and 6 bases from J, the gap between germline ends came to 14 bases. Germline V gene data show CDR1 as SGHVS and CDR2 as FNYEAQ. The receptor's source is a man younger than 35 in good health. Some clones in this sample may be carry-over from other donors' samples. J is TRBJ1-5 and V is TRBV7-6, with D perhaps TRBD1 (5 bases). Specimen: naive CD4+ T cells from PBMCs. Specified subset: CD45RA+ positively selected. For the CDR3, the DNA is TGTGCCAGCAGCTTAAGGGCCAAGAGGGGTCAGCCCCAGCATTTT. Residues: CASSLRAKRGQPQHF.